This entry lists 23 T cell receptor beta chains sequenced from one sample in a study of somatic mutations in cytotoxic T cells in rheumatoid arthritis. The data were produced by immunoSEQ multiplex PCR, yet TCRdb's version contains in-frame clones alone and is incomplete. The sample carries approximately 18,000 clones, approximately 80% recorded once. Material: CD8+ T cells sorted from blood. The receptors derive from an adult with rheumatoid arthritis.

This rearrangement joins TRBV7-2 to TRBJ2-7; perhaps TRBD2 as D (6 bases). The CDR3 is 16 residues long. V shed 1 base and J shed 0 bases, with 13 bases lying between them. Germline CDR1 SGHTA, CDR2 FQGNSA. The CDR3 DNA reads TGTGCCAGCAGCTTAGGGAGGGGCCTATTCTCCTACGAGCAGTACTTC. Translation: CASSLGRGLFSYEQYF.

This sequence joins TRBV27 and TRBJ2-2; TRBD2 matches at 8 bases. V lost 0 bases, J lost 6 bases, and 6 bases stayed unmatched. CDR1 and CDR2 (germline): MNHEY, SMNVEV (reference sequence). The CDR3 covers 16 residues. The CDR3 reads CASSLSIGLAAGELFF. CDR3 DNA sequence: TGTGCCAGCAGTTTATCGATAGGACTAGCAGCCGGGGAGCTGTTTTTT.

Only one count was recorded for this clone. The chain has TRBV4-3 and TRBJ1-1, with D possibly being TRBD1 (6 bases). This CDR3 is built from 15 residues. From germline, CDR1 is LGHNA and CDR2 YSLEER. The germline V and J ends were trimmed by 1 base and 5 bases, with 14 bases remaining between them. The CDR3 protein is CASSQGNRVGTEAFF. In DNA form, the CDR3 reads TGCGCCAGCAGCCAAGGTAACAGGGTTGGGACTGAAGCTTTCTTT.

The chain carries TRBV13 and TRBJ1-1; 7 positions match TRBD1. Trimming took 4 bases from V and 7 from J; bases not matched to a gene: 3. CDR3 size: 12 residues. From germline, CDR1 is PRHDT and CDR2 FYEKMQ (reference sequence). CDR3 amino acids: CASSSRGGEAFF. The CDR3 DNA reads as TGTGCCAGCAGCTCCAGGGGGGGTGAAGCTTTCTTT.

This chain connects TRBV13 to TRBJ2-7; D is perhaps TRBD1 or TRBD2 (5 bases each). There are 18 residues in the CDR3. CDR1 and CDR2 from the germline V gene are PRHDT and FYEKMQ (reference sequence). V lost 0 bases, J lost 3 bases, and 21 bases lay in between. This CDR3 is CASSLGESSGPPVYEQYF. DNA for the CDR3: TGTGCCAGCAGCTTAGGCGAATCCTCGGGACCACCCGTCTACGAGCAGTACTTC. Complete variable domain (other parts from reference TRBV13 and TRBJ2-7): AAGVIQSPRHLIKEKRETATLKCYPIPRHDTVYWYQQGPGQDPQFLISFYEKMQSDKGSIPDRFSAQQFSDYHSELNMSSLELGDSALYFCASSLGESSGPPVYEQYFGPGTRLTVT.

This chain connects TRBV25-1 to TRBJ1-1; TRBD1 might be the D (6 bases). The CDR3 is 15 residues long. The V gene lost 4 bases and the J gene lost 0 bases, with 12 bases spanning the gap. The V gene's germline CDR1 is MGHDK and CDR2 SYGVNS. In DNA, the CDR3 is TGTGCCAGCAGTGCCGTGGACAGTATGAACACTGAAGCTTTCTTT. Translating it yields CASSAVDSMNTEAFF.

The chain uses TRBV2 and TRBJ2-7; tentatively, D is TRBD1 or TRBD2 (6 bases each). Trimming removed 2 bases at V and 2 bases at J, with 10 bases between. The CDR3 length is 14 residues. The germline CDR1 and CDR2 sequences are SNHLY and FYNNEI. The CDR3, as DNA: TGTGCCAGCAGTGAACTTGGGGGGCCCTACGAGCAGTACTTC. Amino acids: CASSELGGPYEQYF.

V is TRBV19 and J is TRBJ2-2; no clear D gene. The CDR3 consists of 16 residues. Germline V gene lookup returns CDR1 LNHDA and CDR2 SQIVND (reference sequence). V was cut by 3 bases and J by 3 bases, with 14 bases left in between. The CDR3 DNA reads as TGTGCCAGTAGTATCCTCCTTGGCGGATACACCGGGGAGCTGTTTTTT. Protein: CASSILLGGYTGELFF.

The rearrangement uses TRBV7-6 and TRBJ1-2; D may be TRBD1 (5 bases). The CDR3 is 15 residues long. The V end was cut by 1 base, the J end by 4 bases, with 13 bases between. Germline CDR1 is SGHVS and CDR2 is FNYEAQ. The CDR3 loop reads CASSLVVGASYGYTF. As DNA, the CDR3 is TGTGCCAGCAGCTTAGTGGTAGGGGCAAGCTATGGCTACACCTTC.

This sequence joins TRBV7-2 and TRBJ1-1; the D is unclear. CDR1 and CDR2 from the germline V gene are SGHTA and FQGNSA. V was pared by 4 bases and J by 10 bases, with 22 bases between. The length of the CDR3 is 15 residues. The CDR3 loop reads CASSYPAPRVEGAFF. CDR3 nucleotide sequence: TGTGCCAGCAGCTACCCGGCCCCACGAGTGGAAGGAGCTTTCTTT.

The chain combines TRBV4-3 with TRBJ1-2; no definite D call. This CDR3 comprises 14 residues. V lost 0 bases and J lost 8, with 13 bases in between. Germline CDR1 LGHNA, CDR2 YSLEER. The CDR3 coding sequence is TGCGCCAGCAGCCAAGATCTGAAGGCGGAGGGCTACACCTTC. Its protein product is CASSQDLKAEGYTF.

The CDR3 bases are TGTGCCAGTAGTATGGCAGGGGGGTTGTATGGCTACACCTTC. Translation gives CASSMAGGLYGYTF. This chain connects TRBV19 to TRBJ1-2, with TRBD1 identical over 7 bases. Trimming cost V 3 bases and J 5 bases; bases outside gene matches: 6. The CDR3 sequence is 14 residues long. Germline CDR1 and CDR2: LNHDA and SQIVND (reference sequence).

This clone appeared a few times. The rearrangement uses TRBV2 and TRBJ1-6; D is possibly TRBD1 (6 bases). The germline V gene has CDR1 SNHLY and CDR2 FYNNEI. Between the trimmed V and J ends, which lost 6 bases and 11 bases, there was a span of 17 bases. This CDR3 contains 14 residues. In DNA form, the CDR3 reads TGTGCCAGCAGACCCGGTGCAGGGGAGACACCCCTCCACTTT. This codes for CASRPGAGETPLHF.

The chain joins TRBV19 to TRBJ1-1; D is ambiguous. This CDR3 is 14 amino acids long. Looked up from germline, CDR1 is LNHDA and CDR2 is SQIVND (reference sequence). V was cut by 3 bases and J by 3 bases, with 11 bases left in between. The CDR3 sequence: CASSIGPVYTEAFF. DNA of the CDR3: TGTGCCAGTAGTATTGGACCAGTATACACTGAAGCTTTCTTT.

This clone occurred a few times. The chain has TRBV7-9 and TRBJ2-1; 9 bases match TRBD2. CDR1 and CDR2 (germline): SEHNR, FQNEAQ (reference sequence). Germline trimming cut 5 bases from V and 7 bases from J; bases unmatched to any gene: 12. There are 16 residues in the CDR3. The CDR3 DNA follows: TGTGCCAGCAGCCCGAGACTAGCGGAGAGGGTAAATGAGCAGTTCTTC. Protein: CASSPRLAERVNEQFF.

The rearrangement joins TRBV29-1 to TRBJ2-1; 10 bases agree with TRBD2. Germline loops: CDR1 SQVTM, CDR2 ANQGSEA. V gave up 6 bases and J gave up 4 bases; unmatched junction bases: 12. This CDR3 is built from 16 residues. The DNA for the CDR3 is TGCAGCGTGGGGATGGGAGCGGGAGGGCTTTACAATGAGCAGTTCTTC. Amino acids: CSVGMGAGGLYNEQFF.

This clone came up once. At one end, the junction sequence differs from germline, possibly due to a read error. The J gene is TRBJ2-1, the V gene TRBV9; a weak D match, TRBD1 (5 bases). The length of the CDR3 is 16 residues. From germline, CDR1 is SGDLS and CDR2 YYNGEE. The CDR3 sequence is CASSVETASSFNEQFF. CDR3 in DNA: TGTGCCAGCAGCGTAGAGACAGCCAGTTCCTTCAATGAGCAGTTCTTC.

The chain employs TRBV28 and TRBJ1-4; D not resolved. The V end was cut by 2 bases, the J end by 5 bases, with 12 bases between. This CDR3 has 15 amino acids. Germline V CDR1 and CDR2: MDHEN, SYDVKM. The CDR3 bases are TGTGCCAGCAGTTTAATCGTCAGCCTGAATGAAAAACTGTTTTTT. The encoded protein is CASSLIVSLNEKLFF. Full variable domain (missing parts from reference TRBV28 and TRBJ1-4): DVKVTQSSRYLVKRTGEKVFLECVQDMDHENMFWYRQDPGLGLRLIYFSYDVKMKEKGDIPEGYSVSREKKERFSLILESASTNQTSMYLCASSLIVSLNEKLFFGSGTQLSVL.

The CDR3 DNA follows: TGTGCCAGCAGCGTAGTGGAAGGGCCTGGAAACACCATATATTTT. Translated: CASSVVEGPGNTIYF. This chain joins TRBV9 and TRBJ1-3; D gene unclear. Trimming left V 0 bases short and J 2 bases short, with 9 bases between. Germline V CDR1 and CDR2: SGDLS, YYNGEE. The CDR3 contains 15 residues.

The chain has TRBV7-9 and TRBJ2-2; D not certain. CDR3 size: 17 residues. V was pared by 4 bases and J by 6 bases, with 21 bases between. Germline CDR1 is SEHNR and CDR2 is FQNEAQ (reference sequence). In DNA form, the CDR3 reads TGTGCCAGCAGCTCCCCATCCGGGCCCCAGGACGCCGGGGAGCTGTTTTTT. Amino acids: CASSSPSGPQDAGELFF. The complete variable domain, with remaining parts taken from reference TRBV7-9 and TRBJ2-2, reads DTGVSQNPRHKITKRGQNVTFRCDPISEHNRLYWYRQTLGQGPEFLTYFQNEAQLEKSRLLSDRFSAERPKGSFSTLEIQRTEQGDSAMYLCASSSPSGPQDAGELFFGEGSRLTVL.

This clone came up a few times. This sequence joins TRBV5-1 and TRBJ2-1; 7 positions match TRBD2. The length of the CDR3 is 13 residues. The junction had 2 bases not matched to a gene; V was cut back by 4 bases and J by 4 bases. Germline V gene data show CDR1 as SGHRS and CDR2 as YFSETQ. The CDR3 protein is CASSRTRYNEQFF. The CDR3 coding sequence is TGCGCCAGCAGCCGGACTAGATACAATGAGCAGTTCTTC.

The chain has TRBV5-1 and TRBJ2-7, with TRBD1 matching over 7 bases. The CDR3 is 16 amino acids. With 3 bases clipped from V and 3 bases from J, the junction kept 12 bases outside the gene matches. CDR1 is SGHRS and CDR2 is YFSETQ in the germline V gene. This CDR3 reads CASSSITGEFGYEQYF. DNA for the CDR3: TGCGCCAGCAGCTCTATAACAGGGGAGTTCGGCTACGAGCAGTACTTC.

The chain recombines TRBV6-5 with TRBJ2-7, with 12 bases identical to TRBD1. The CDR3 runs to 14 residues. CDR1 is MNHEY and CDR2 is SVGAGI in the germline V gene. V shed 6 bases, J shed 4 bases, and the junction held 4 bases outside the gene matches. The CDR3 sequence is CASRGTGGIYEQYF. The CDR3, as DNA: TGTGCCAGCAGAGGGACAGGGGGCATATACGAGCAGTACTTC.